Listed here is a single T cell receptor beta chain. CDR3 length equals 13 residues. With 3 bases removed from V and 6 bases from J, the gap between germline ends came to 11 bases. Full-length variable regions came from constant-region reverse primers plus semi-nested Nested Universal Primer A PCR. TCRdb itself ran the 5' RACE reads through MiXCR, one entry per CDR3 protein. In the table there are 50,000 to 65,000 distinct CDR3 sequences, around 26% of which are singletons. The V call is TRBV12-3 or TRBV12-4, the J call TRBJ1-2; the D is unclear. The TCR comes from a female donor with breast cancer. Material for sequencing was tumor-infiltrating memory CD4+ T cells sorted from the breast tumor. The subset here: memory CD4+ T cells, CD4+CD45RO+CD25-. The CDR3 DNA reads TGTGCCAGCAGTTTTCCTGGGATTCATGGCTACACCTTC. As protein: CASSFPGIHGYTF.